This TCR beta chain originates from a study of T-cell memory formation after mild COVID-19. Study results and limitations: Among clones peaking at day 37 in the second wave, SARS-CoV-2 specificity remained unconfirmed. While clones contracting from day 15 to 85 were balanced between CD4 and CD8, later expanders leaned CD4+.

Each CDR3 protein is one row after TCRdb ran MiXCR on the 5' RACE reads. The data hold approximately 560,000 distinct CDR3 sequences, with 15% to 20% observed a single time. This clonotype was detected many times. What it binds is unknown. The specimen sequenced was PBMCs or a T cell subset sorted from them (not recorded which). The sequence was collected from an adult woman who had mild COVID-19 (a few samples of this study predate the infection). Cell type and time point are not known.

The CDR3 DNA reads as TGTGCCAGCAGCTTTCCTCGTGGACAGGTCGGGGAGCTGTTTTTT. Translation gives CASSFPRGQVGELFF. This chain uses TRBV7-8 with TRBJ2-2, with 7 bases lining up with TRBD1. V was pared by 3 bases and J by 7 bases, with 8 bases of the junction left unmatched. Germline CDR1 is SGHVS and CDR2 is FQNEAQ. There are 15 residues in the CDR3. The full variable domain, rest sourced from reference TRBV7-8 and TRBJ2-2, is GAGVSQSPRYKVAKRGQDVALRCDPISGHVSLFWYQQALGQGPEFLTYFQNEAQLDKSGLPSDRFFAERPEGSVSTLKIQRTQQEDSAVYLCASSFPRGQVGELFFGEGSRLTVL.